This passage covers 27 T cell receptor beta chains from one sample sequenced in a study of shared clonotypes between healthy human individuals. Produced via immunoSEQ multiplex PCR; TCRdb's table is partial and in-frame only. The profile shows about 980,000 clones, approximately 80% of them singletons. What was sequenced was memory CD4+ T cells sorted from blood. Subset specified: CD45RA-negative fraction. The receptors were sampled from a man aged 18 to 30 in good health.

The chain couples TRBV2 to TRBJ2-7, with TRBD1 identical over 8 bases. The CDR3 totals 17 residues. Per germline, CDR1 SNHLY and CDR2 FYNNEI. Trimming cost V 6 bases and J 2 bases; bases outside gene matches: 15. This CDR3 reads CASRGRSGGEFPYEQYF. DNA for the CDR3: TGTGCCAGCAGGGGGCGTTCAGGGGGCGAGTTTCCCTACGAGCAGTACTTC.

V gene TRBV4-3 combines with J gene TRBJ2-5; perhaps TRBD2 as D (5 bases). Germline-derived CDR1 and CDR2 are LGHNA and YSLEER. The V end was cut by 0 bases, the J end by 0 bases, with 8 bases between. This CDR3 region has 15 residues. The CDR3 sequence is CASSQEGGYQETQYF. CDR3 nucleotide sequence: TGCGCCAGCAGCCAAGAGGGCGGGTACCAAGAGACCCAGTACTTC.

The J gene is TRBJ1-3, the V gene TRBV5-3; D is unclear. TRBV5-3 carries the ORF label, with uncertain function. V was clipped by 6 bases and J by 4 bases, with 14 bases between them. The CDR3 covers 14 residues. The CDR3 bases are TGTGCCAGAACCACCTTGGAGGCAGGAAACACCATATATTTT. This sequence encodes CARTTLEAGNTIYF.

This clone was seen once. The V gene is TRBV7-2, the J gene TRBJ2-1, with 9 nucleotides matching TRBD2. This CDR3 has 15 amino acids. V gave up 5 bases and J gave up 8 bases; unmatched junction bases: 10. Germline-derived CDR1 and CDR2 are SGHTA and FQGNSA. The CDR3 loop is CASSPNGLARDEQFF. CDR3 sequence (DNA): TGTGCCAGCAGCCCAAACGGACTAGCGCGAGATGAGCAGTTCTTC.

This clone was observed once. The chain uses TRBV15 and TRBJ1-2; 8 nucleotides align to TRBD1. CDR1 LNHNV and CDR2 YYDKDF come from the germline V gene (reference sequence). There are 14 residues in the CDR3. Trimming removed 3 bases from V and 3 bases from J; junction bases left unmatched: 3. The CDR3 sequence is CATSRDREDYGYTF. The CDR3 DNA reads TGTGCCACCAGCAGGGACAGGGAGGACTATGGCTACACCTTC.

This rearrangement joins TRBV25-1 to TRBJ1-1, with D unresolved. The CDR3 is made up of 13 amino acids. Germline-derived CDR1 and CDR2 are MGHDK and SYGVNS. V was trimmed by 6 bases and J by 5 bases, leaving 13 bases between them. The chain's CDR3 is CASRKGAWTEAFF. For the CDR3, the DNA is TGTGCCAGCAGAAAGGGAGCGTGGACTGAAGCTTTCTTT.

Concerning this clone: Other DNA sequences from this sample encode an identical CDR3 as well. This CDR3 is CASSGSGNTIYF. The CDR3 DNA is TGTGCCAGCTCAGGATCTGGAAACACCATATATTTT. The rearrangement links TRBV18 to TRBJ1-3; no firm D call. V lost 5 bases, J lost 1 base, and 3 bases lay in between. Germline V lookup: CDR1 KGHSH, CDR2 LQKENI. This CDR3 region has 12 residues.

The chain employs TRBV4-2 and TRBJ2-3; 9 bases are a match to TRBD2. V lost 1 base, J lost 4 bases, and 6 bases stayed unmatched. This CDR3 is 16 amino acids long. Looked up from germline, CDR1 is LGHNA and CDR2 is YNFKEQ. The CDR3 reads CASSQGGGLASDTQYF. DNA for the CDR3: TGTGCCAGCAGCCAAGGAGGGGGACTAGCCTCAGATACGCAGTATTTT.

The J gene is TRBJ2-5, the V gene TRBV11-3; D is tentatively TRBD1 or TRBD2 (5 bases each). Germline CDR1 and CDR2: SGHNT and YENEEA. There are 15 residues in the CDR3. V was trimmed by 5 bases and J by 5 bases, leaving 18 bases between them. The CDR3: CASSRSGGRVETQYF. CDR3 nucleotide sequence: TGTGCCAGCAGCCGCAGTGGGGGAAGAGTTGAGACCCAGTACTTC. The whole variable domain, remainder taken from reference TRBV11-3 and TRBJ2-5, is EAGVVQSPRYKIIEKKQPVAFWCNPISGHNTLYWYLQNLGQGPELLIRYENEEAVDDSQLPKDRFSAERLKGVDSTLKIQPAELGDSAVYLCASSRSGGRVETQYFGPGTRLLVL.

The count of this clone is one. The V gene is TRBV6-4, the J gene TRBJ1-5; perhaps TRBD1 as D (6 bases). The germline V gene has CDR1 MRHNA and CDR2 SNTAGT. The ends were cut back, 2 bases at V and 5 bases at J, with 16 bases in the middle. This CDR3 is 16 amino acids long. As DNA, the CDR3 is TGTGCCAGCAGTGACCCCGGGGGGCGGGAAGATCAGCCCCAGCATTTT. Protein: CASSDPGGREDQPQHF.

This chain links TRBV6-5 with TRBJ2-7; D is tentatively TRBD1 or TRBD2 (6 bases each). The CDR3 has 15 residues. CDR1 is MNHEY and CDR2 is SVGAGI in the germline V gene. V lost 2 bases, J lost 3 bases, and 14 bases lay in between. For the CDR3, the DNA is TGTGCCAGCAGTTACGATCTAGGGGGGATCTACGAGCAGTACTTC. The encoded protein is CASSYDLGGIYEQYF.

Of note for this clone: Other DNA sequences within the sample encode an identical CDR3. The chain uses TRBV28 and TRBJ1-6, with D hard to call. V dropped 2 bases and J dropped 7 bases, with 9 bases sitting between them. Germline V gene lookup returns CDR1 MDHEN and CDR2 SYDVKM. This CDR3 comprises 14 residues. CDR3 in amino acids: CASSLVRTNSPLHF. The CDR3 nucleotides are TGTGCCAGCAGTTTAGTCAGAACGAATTCACCCCTCCACTTT.

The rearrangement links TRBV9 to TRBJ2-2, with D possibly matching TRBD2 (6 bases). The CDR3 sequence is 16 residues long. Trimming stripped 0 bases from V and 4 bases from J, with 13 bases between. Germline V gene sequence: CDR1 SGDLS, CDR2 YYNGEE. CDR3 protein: CASSVVEGRGTGELFF. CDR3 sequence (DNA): TGTGCCAGCAGCGTAGTGGAGGGACGCGGCACCGGGGAGCTGTTTTTT.

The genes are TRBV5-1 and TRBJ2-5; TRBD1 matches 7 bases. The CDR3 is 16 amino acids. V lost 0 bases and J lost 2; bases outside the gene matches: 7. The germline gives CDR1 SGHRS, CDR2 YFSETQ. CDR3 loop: CASSLDPGQPQETQYF. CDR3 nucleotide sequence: TGCGCCAGCAGCTTGGACCCGGGACAGCCACAAGAGACCCAGTACTTC. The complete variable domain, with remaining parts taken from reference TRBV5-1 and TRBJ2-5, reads KAGVTQTPRYLIKTRGQQVTLSCSPISGHRSVSWYQQTPGQGLQFLFEYFSETQRNKGNFPGRFSGRQFSNSRSEMNVSTLELGDSALYLCASSLDPGQPQETQYFGPGTRLLVL.

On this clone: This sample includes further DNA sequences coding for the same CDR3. The CDR3 DNA sequence: TGTGCCAGCTCTCAGCAGGGGAGCGAGCAGTACTTC. Translation: CASSQQGSEQYF. The rearrangement links TRBV18 to TRBJ2-7; tentative D call: TRBD1 (6 bases). The CDR3 is made up of 12 amino acids. V lost 6 bases, J lost 6 bases, and 12 bases lay in between. The germline gives CDR1 KGHSH, CDR2 LQKENI.

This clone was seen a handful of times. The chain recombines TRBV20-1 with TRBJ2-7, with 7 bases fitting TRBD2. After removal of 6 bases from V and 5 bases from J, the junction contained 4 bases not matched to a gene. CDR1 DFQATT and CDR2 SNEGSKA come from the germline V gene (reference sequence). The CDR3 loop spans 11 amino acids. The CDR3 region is CSAGLDHEQYF. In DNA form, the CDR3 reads TGCAGTGCAGGACTAGATCACGAGCAGTACTTC.

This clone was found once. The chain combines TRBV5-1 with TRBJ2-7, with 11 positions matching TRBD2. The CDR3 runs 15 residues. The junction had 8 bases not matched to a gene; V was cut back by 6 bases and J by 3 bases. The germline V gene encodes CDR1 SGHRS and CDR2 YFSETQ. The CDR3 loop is CASTRGTSGVYEQYF. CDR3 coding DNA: TGCGCCAGCACCAGGGGGACTAGCGGCGTCTACGAGCAGTACTTC.

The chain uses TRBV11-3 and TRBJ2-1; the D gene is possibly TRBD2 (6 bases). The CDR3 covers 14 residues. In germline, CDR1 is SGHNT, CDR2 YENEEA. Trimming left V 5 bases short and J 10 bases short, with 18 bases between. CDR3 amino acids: CASSIQGRGDEQFF. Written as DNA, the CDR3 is TGTGCCAGCAGCATCCAGGGCCGCGGGGACGAGCAGTTCTTC.

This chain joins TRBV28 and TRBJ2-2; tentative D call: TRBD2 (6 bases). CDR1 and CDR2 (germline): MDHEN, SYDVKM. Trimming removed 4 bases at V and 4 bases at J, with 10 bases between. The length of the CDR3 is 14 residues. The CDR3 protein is CASSSRDFTGELFF. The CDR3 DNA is TGTGCCAGCAGTTCCCGGGACTTCACCGGGGAGCTGTTTTTT.

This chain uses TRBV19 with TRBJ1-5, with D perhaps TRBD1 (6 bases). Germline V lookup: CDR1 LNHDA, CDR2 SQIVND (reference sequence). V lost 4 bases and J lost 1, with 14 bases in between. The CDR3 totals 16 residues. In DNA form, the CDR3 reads TGTGCCAGTAGTAGGCAGGGGACGCCAAGCAATCAGCCCCAGCATTTT. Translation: CASSRQGTPSNQPQHF.

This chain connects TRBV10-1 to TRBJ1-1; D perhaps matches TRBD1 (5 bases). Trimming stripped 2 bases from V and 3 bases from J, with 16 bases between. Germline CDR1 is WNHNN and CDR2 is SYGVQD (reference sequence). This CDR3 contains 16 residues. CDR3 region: CASSEKKAGQYTEAFF. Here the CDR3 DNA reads TGCGCCAGCAGTGAGAAGAAGGCAGGGCAGTACACTGAAGCTTTCTTT.

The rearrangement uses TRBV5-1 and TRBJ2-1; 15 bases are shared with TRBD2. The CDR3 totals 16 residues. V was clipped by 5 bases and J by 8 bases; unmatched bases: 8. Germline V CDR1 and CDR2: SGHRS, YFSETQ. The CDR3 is CASREGLAGGIDEQFF. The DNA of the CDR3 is TGCGCCAGCAGGGAGGGACTAGCGGGAGGTATAGATGAGCAGTTCTTC. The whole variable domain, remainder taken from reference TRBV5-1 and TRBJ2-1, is KAGVTQTPRYLIKTRGQQVTLSCSPISGHRSVSWYQQTPGQGLQFLFEYFSETQRNKGNFPGRFSGRQFSNSRSEMNVSTLELGDSALYLCASREGLAGGIDEQFFGPGTRLTVL.

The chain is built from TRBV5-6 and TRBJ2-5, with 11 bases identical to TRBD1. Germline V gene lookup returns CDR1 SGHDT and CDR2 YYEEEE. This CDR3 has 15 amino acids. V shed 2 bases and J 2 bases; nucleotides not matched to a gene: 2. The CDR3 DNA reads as TGTGCCAGCAGCTTTGGGACAGGGGGTCAAGAGACCCAGTACTTC. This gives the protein CASSFGTGGQETQYF.

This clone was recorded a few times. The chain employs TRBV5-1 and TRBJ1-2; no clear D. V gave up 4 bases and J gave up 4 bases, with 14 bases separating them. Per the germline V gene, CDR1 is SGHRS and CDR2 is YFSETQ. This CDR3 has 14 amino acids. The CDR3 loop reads CASSEDGSGYGYTF. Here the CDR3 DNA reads TGCGCCAGCAGCGAGGACGGGAGCGGCTATGGCTACACCTTC.

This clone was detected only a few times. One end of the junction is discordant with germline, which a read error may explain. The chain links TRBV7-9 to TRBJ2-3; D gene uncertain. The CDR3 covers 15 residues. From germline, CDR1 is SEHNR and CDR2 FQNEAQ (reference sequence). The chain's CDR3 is CASSTNPLSKDTQYF. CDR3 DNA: TGTGCCAGCAGCACGAACCCACTTAGCAAAGATACGCAGTATTTT.

CDR3 amino acids: CASSIRAPSMKLSSYNEQFF. The CDR3 DNA is TGTGCCAGTAGTATTAGGGCCCCATCGATGAAGCTGAGCTCCTACAATGAGCAGTTCTTC. V usage is TRBV19 and J usage is TRBJ2-1; D gene uncertain. Germline lookup yields CDR1 LNHDA and CDR2 SQIVND (reference sequence). CDR3 length equals 20 residues. V gave up 3 bases and J gave up 0 bases, with 24 bases separating them.

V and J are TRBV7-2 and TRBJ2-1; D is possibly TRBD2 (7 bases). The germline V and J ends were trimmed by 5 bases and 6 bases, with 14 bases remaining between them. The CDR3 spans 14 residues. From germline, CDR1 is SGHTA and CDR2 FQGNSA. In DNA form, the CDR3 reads TGTGCCAGCAGCCGAAGTAGGGGGGGCAATGAGCAGTTCTTC. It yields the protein CASSRSRGGNEQFF.